Below are 17 T cell receptor beta chains sequenced from a single sample in a study of T-cell reconstitution after alpha-beta-depleted transplantation in children. Preparing the TCRbeta library involved the use of unique molecular identifiers. From the PCR reads, TCRdb called clonotypes with MiXCR, one entry per CDR3 protein. The sample has over 450,000 distinct CDR3 sequences; about 10% are singletons. The starting material was PBMCs, obtained before TCRalphabeta/CD19-depleted stem cell transplant. These receptors all stem from a child under 10 years old with inherited bone marrow failure, due to receive a stem cell transplant.

This clonotype was seen at least ten times. V is TRBV6-1 and J is TRBJ1-1; D possibly corresponds to TRBD1 (6 bases). Germline V CDR1 and CDR2: MNHNS, SASEGT. CDR3 length: 16 amino acids. V was clipped by 7 bases and J by 1 base, with 19 bases between them. CDR3 nucleotide sequence: TGTGCCAGCATCCTGAGCTGGGGACACTCGAACACTGAAGCTTTCTTT. It codes for CASILSWGHSNTEAFF.

This clonotype has at least ten counts. The V and J genes are TRBV20-1 and TRBJ1-6; D gene uncertain. In germline, CDR1 is DFQATT, CDR2 SNEGSKA (reference sequence). V lost 3 bases and J 5 bases, leaving 11 bases between the germline ends. The CDR3 is made up of 14 amino acids. The CDR3 DNA reads TGCAGTGCTAGTGGTAGGGTTGATAATTCACCCCTCCACTTT. It translates to CSASGRVDNSPLHF.

Ten or more counts support this clonotype. CDR3 in amino acids: CASSVATEGDYGYTF. CDR3 bases: TGTGCCAGCAGCGTAGCTACTGAGGGTGACTATGGCTACACCTTC. The rearrangement joins TRBV9 to TRBJ1-2, with D uncertain. CDR1 is SGDLS, CDR2 YYNGEE, per germline. The CDR3 loop spans 15 amino acids. The V gene lost 0 bases and the J gene lost 3 bases, with 12 bases spanning the gap.

The chain recombines TRBV20-1 with TRBJ2-1; 7 bases align to TRBD1. With V trimmed by 1 base and J by 4 bases, 16 bases remained unmatched. Germline V gene data show CDR1 as DFQATT and CDR2 as SNEGSKA (reference sequence). The CDR3 covers 18 residues. CDR3 residues: CSARGQTDPGTAYNEQFF. CDR3 coding DNA: TGCAGTGCTAGAGGTCAGACCGACCCGGGGACAGCTTACAATGAGCAGTTCTTC.

This clonotype was found many times. The chain recombines TRBV4-3 with TRBJ2-1; no firm D call. V lost 4 bases and J lost 4, with 14 bases in between. Germline CDR1 is LGHNA and CDR2 is YSLEER. The CDR3 has 15 residues. In DNA, the CDR3 is TGCGCCAGCAGCCGGACGGGCGGCCGGTACAATGAGCAGTTCTTC. Translating gives CASSRTGGRYNEQFF.

The rearrangement joins TRBV2 to TRBJ2-2, with TRBD2 matching 7 bases. Trimming cost V 6 bases and J 7 bases; bases outside gene matches: 14. This CDR3 is built from 16 residues. Germline CDR1 reads SNHLY; CDR2 reads FYNNEI. CDR3 coding DNA: TGTGCCAGCAGGGATCTAGCGGAAGGGAGCAACGGGGAGCTGTTTTTT. Amino acids: CASRDLAEGSNGELFF.

This clonotype showed up just a few times. The V and J genes are TRBV4-2 and TRBJ2-7; TRBD1 agrees at 7 bases. The J segment lost 2 bases and the V segment lost 5 bases, leaving 3 bases of the junction unmatched. Germline V gives CDR1 LGHNA, CDR2 YNFKEQ. CDR3 size: 13 residues. CDR3 coding DNA: TGTGCCAGCAGCACACAGGGGACCTACGAGCAGTACTTC. It codes for CASSTQGTYEQYF.

CDR3 DNA: TGTGCCAGCAAGGACCCGCGGAAAGATACGCAGTATTTT. Its protein is CASKDPRKDTQYF. The V and J genes are TRBV7-2 and TRBJ2-3; D gene uncertain. The ends were cut back, 7 bases at V and 5 bases at J, with 13 bases in the middle. This CDR3 contains 13 residues. Germline lookup yields CDR1 SGHTA and CDR2 FQGNSA.

V usage is TRBV15 and J usage is TRBJ2-1; D is ambiguous. The CDR3 spans 17 residues. Looked up from germline, CDR1 is LNHNV and CDR2 is YYDKDF (reference sequence). Deletions cut 5 bases from V and 0 bases from J, with 17 bases between. The CDR3 is CATSAQDPESSYNEQFF. The CDR3 DNA sequence: TGTGCCACCAGCGCCCAAGATCCTGAGAGCTCCTACAATGAGCAGTTCTTC.

This clonotype was seen ten or more times. V gene TRBV21-1 combines with J gene TRBJ2-6; TRBD1, the D gene given by the table, was not confirmed from the DNA. TRBV21-1 is termed a pseudogene. The length of the CDR3 is 19 residues. CDR3 region: CASSKKWWDRESGANVLTF. The CDR3, as DNA: TGTGCCAGCAGCAAAAAGTGGTGGGACAGGGAATCTGGGGCCAACGTCCTGACTTTC.

Note on this clonotype: A much bigger clone sits one base away, suggesting this may be a read error. The CDR3 reads CASSGLELYEQYF. The CDR3 nucleotides read TGTGCCAGCTCCGGACTGGAATTATACGAGCAGTACTTC. The V call is TRBV3-1, the J call TRBJ2-7; TRBD2 is a possible D gene (5 bases). The germline V gene has CDR1 LGHDT and CDR2 YNNKEL (reference sequence). V gave up 8 bases and J gave up 4 bases, with 15 bases separating them. The CDR3 contains 13 residues.

This clonotype was seen ten or more times. V usage is TRBV4-3 and J usage is TRBJ2-7, with 11 bases aligning to TRBD2. CDR3 length equals 17 residues. Looked up from germline, CDR1 is LGHNA and CDR2 is YSLEER. Losses at the gene ends were 4 bases for V and 6 bases for J; bases not matched to a gene: 14. The CDR3 coding sequence is TGCGCCAGCAGCCCTGAGGGCCTACTAGCGGGAGCAGGCGAGCAGTACTTC. It encodes CASSPEGLLAGAGEQYF.

This clonotype has a count of ten or more. The J gene is TRBJ1-6, the V gene TRBV12-3 or TRBV12-4, with D perhaps TRBD1 (5 bases). The CDR3 totals 14 residues. The V end lost 5 bases, the J end lost 7 bases, and 12 bases lay between the germline ends. Written as DNA, the CDR3 is TGTGCCAGCAGTACGAGAGGGGAAAATTCACCCCTCCACTTT. Protein product: CASSTRGENSPLHF.

This clonotype was counted many times. The chain recombines TRBV4-3 with TRBJ2-3; 8 bases are shared with TRBD2. Germline V gene sequence: CDR1 LGHNA, CDR2 YSLEER. With 2 bases clipped from V and 1 base from J, the junction kept 8 bases outside the gene matches. This CDR3 region has 17 residues. The CDR3: CASSQQGIGRGTDTQYF. The CDR3, as DNA: TGCGCCAGCAGCCAACAGGGGATCGGGAGGGGCACAGATACGCAGTATTTT.

This clonotype was observed at least ten times. The gene calls are TRBV7-2 and TRBJ1-4; maybe TRBD1 (6 bases). CDR1 is SGHTA, CDR2 FQGNSA, per germline. The V end was cut by 4 bases, the J end by 3 bases, with 18 bases between. The CDR3 is made up of 17 amino acids. CDR3 DNA sequence: TGTGCCAGCAGCTCACCTAACACAGGGCTGGCTAATGAAAAACTGTTTTTT. Residues: CASSSPNTGLANEKLFF.

This clonotype has only one observation. V usage is TRBV3-1 and J usage is TRBJ2-1; 8 bases line up with TRBD1. With V trimmed by 11 bases and J by 3 bases, 12 bases remained unmatched. CDR3 length equals 15 residues. Germline lookup yields CDR1 LGHDT and CDR2 YNNKEL (reference sequence). The CDR3 nucleotides are TGTGCCTCCTGTCACGGACAGGGCCTCTACAATGAGCAGTTCTTC. It translates to CASCHGQGLYNEQFF.

This clonotype showed up many times. The CDR3 sequence: CASYPRGSVTWTGELFF. CDR3 bases: TGTGCCAGCTACCCTAGGGGGTCCGTAACGTGGACCGGGGAGCTGTTTTTT. This chain joins TRBV27 and TRBJ2-2; a weak D match, TRBD1 (6 bases). CDR3 length: 17 residues. V gave up 8 bases and J gave up 5 bases, with 24 bases separating them. The germline gives CDR1 MNHEY, CDR2 SMNVEV (reference sequence).